The clone carrying this T cell receptor beta chain was counted between two and nine times. Its antigen is unidentified. The data originate from a study of response to subunit inactivated influenza vaccine. Study findings and constraints: Authors proposed each seasonal influenza vaccination draws in few new T cells.

The CDR3 sequence is 14 residues long. Germline assignment: CDR1 MDHEN and CDR2 SYDVKM. The junction had 6 bases not matched to a gene; V was cut back by 5 bases and J by 3 bases. From the RT-PCR reads, TCRdb called clonotypes with MiXCR, one entry per CDR3 protein. The sample includes some 190,000 distinct CDR3 sequences, approximately 15% of them seen just once. The V call is TRBV28, the J call TRBJ1-2; 7 bases are shared with TRBD1. This receptor was taken from a man aged 50 or older who received an inactivated influenza vaccine. Sample: CD8+ T cells sorted from PBMCs, taken roughly 5 days after vaccination. In nucleotides, the CDR3 is TGTGCCAGCAGTCACAGGGGCAACTACTATGGCTACACCTTC. Translation: CASSHRGNYYGYTF.